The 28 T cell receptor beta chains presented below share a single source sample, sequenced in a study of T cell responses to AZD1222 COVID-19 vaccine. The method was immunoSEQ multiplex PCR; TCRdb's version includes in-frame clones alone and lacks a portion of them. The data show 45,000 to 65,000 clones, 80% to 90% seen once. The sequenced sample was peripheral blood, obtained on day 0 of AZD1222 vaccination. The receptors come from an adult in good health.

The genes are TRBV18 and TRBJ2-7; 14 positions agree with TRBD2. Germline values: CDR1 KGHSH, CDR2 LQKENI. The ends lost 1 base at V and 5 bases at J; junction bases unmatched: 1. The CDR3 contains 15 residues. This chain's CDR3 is CASSPRGLAGDEQYF. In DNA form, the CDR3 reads TGTGCCAGCTCACCACGGGGACTAGCGGGGGACGAGCAGTACTTC.

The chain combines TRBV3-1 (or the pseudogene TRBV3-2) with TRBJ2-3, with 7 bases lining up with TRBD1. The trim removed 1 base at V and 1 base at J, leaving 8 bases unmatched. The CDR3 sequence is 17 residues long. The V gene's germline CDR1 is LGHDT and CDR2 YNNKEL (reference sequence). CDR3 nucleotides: TGTGCCAGCAGCCAAGTTCTTGGGGACAGAGGCACAGATACGCAGTATTTT. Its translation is CASSQVLGDRGTDTQYF.

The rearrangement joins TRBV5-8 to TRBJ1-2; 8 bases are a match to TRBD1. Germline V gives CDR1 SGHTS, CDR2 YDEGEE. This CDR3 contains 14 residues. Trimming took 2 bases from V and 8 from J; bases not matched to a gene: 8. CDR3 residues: CASSFLQGARGYTF. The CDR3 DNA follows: TGTGCCAGCAGCTTCCTCCAGGGGGCAAGGGGCTACACCTTC.

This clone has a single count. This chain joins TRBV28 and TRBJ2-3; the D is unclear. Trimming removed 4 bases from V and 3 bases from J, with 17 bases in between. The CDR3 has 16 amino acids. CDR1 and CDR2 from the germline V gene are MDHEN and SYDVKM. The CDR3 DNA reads TGTGCCAGCAGTTCCCACCACTTAGCACCAACAGATACGCAGTATTTT. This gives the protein CASSSHHLAPTDTQYF.

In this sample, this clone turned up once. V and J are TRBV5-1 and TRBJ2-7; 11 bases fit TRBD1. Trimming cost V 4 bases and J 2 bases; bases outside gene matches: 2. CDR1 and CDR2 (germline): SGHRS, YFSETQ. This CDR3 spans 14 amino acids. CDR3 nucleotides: TGCGCCAGCAGCCAGGGACAGGGGGCCTACGAGCAGTACTTC. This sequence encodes CASSQGQGAYEQYF.

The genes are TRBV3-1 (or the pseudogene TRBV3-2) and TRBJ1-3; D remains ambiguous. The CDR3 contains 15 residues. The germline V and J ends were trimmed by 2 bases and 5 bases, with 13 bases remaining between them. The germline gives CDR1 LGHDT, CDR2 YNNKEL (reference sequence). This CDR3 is CASSQTFHARNTIYF. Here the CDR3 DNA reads TGTGCCAGCAGCCAAACTTTTCACGCACGAAACACCATATATTTT.

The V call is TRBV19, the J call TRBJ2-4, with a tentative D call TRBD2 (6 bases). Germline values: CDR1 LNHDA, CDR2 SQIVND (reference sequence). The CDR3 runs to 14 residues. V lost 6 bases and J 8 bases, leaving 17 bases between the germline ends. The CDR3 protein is CASRLRAREDIQYF. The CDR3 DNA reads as TGTGCCAGTAGACTCAGGGCTAGGGAGGACATTCAGTACTTC.

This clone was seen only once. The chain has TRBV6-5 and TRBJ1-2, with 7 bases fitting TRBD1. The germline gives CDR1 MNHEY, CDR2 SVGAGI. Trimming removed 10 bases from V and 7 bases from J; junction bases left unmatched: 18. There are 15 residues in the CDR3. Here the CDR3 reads CATEKTNRGGSGYTF. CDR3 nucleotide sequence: TGTGCCACCGAAAAAACAAACAGGGGTGGTTCTGGCTACACCTTC.

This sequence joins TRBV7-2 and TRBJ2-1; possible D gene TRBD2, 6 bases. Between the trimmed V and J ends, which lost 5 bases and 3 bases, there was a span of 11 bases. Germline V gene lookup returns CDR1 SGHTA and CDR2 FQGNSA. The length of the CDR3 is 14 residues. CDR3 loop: CASSDRLDYNEQFF. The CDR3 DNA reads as TGTGCCAGCAGCGATAGACTAGACTACAATGAGCAGTTCTTC.

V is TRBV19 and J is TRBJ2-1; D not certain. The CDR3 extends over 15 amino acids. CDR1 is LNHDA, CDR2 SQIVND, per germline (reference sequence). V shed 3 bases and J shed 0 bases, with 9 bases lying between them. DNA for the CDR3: TGTGCCAGTAGTATTGGTCTAGTCTCCTACAATGAGCAGTTCTTC. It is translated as CASSIGLVSYNEQFF.

This chain's CDR3 is CASSGRQDTQYF. As DNA, the CDR3 is TGTGCCAGTTCCGGCAGGCAAGATACGCAGTATTTT. The rearrangement uses TRBV19 and TRBJ2-3; D remains ambiguous. The CDR3 loop spans 12 amino acids. V shed 8 bases and J shed 5 bases, with 11 bases lying between them. The germline CDR1 and CDR2 sequences are LNHDA and SQIVND (reference sequence). Together with reference TRBV19 and TRBJ2-3, the CDR3 gives the full variable domain: DGGITQSPKYLFRKEGQNVTLSCEQNLNHDAMYWYRQDPGQGLRLIYYSQIVNDFQKGDIAEGYSVSREKKESFPLTVTSAQKNPTAFYLCASSGRQDTQYFGPGTRLTVL.

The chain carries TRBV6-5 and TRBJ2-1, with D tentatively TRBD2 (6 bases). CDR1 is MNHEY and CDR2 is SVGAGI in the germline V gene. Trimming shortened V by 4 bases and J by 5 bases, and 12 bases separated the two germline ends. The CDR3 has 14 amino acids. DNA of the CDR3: TGTGCCAGCAGTTTCCGGGACTGGGACAATGAGCAGTTCTTC. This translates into CASSFRDWDNEQFF.

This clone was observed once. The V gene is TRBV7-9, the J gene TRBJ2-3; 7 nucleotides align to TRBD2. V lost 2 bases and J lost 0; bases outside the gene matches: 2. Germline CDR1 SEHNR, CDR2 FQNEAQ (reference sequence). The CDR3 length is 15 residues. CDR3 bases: TGTGCCAGCAGCTTAACTAGCGCTAGCACAGATACGCAGTATTTT. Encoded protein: CASSLTSASTDTQYF.

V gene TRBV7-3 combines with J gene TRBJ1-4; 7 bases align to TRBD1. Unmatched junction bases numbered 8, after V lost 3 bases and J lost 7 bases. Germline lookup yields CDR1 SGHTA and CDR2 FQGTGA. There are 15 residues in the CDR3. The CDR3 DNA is TGTGCCAGCAGCTTGACAGGACAGGCCCCTGAAAAACTGTTTTTT. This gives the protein CASSLTGQAPEKLFF. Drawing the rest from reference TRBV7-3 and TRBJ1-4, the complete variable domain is GAGVSQTPSNKVTEKGKYVELRCDPISGHTALYWYRQSLGQGPEFLIYFQGTGAADDSGLPNDRFFAVRPEGSVSTLKIQRTERGDSAVYLCASSLTGQAPEKLFFGSGTQLSVL.

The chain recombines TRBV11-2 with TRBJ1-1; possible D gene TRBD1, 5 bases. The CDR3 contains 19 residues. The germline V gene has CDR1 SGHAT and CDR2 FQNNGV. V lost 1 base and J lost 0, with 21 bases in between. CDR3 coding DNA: TGTGCCAGCAGCTTAGCAACACGACAGCGCCGGAATTTGAACACTGAAGCTTTCTTT. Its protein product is CASSLATRQRRNLNTEAFF.

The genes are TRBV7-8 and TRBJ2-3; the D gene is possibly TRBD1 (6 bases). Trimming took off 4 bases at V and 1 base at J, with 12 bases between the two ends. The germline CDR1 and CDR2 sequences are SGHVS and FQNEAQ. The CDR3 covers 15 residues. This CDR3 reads CASSSLTGRTDTQYF. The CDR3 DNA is TGTGCCAGCAGCTCCTTGACAGGACGCACAGATACGCAGTATTTT. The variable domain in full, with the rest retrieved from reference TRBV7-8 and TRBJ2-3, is GAGVSQSPRYKVAKRGQDVALRCDPISGHVSLFWYQQALGQGPEFLTYFQNEAQLDKSGLPSDRFFAERPEGSVSTLKIQRTQQEDSAVYLCASSSLTGRTDTQYFGPGTRLTVL.

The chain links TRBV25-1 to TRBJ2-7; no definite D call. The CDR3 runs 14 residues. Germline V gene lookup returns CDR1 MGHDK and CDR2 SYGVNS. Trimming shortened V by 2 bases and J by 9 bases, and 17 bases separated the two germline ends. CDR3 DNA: TGTGCCAGCAGTGAAGATGGAGCGTCTAATTGGCAGTACTTC. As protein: CASSEDGASNWQYF.

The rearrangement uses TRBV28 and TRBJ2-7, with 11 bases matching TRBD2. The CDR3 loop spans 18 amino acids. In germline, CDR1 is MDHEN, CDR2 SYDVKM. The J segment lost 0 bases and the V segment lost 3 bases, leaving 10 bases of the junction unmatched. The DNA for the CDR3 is TGTGCCAGCAGTTTCCCCTGGACTAGCGGGCTTTACTCCTACGAGCAGTACTTC. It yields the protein CASSFPWTSGLYSYEQYF.

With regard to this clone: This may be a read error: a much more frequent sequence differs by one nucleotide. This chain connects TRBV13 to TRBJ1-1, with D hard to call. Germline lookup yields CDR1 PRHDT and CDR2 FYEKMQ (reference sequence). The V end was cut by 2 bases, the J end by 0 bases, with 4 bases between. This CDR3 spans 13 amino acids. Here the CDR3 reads CASSLQVNTEAFF. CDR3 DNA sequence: TGTGCCAGCAGCTTACAAGTGAACACTGAAGCTTTCTTT.

The DNA of the CDR3 is TGTGCCAGCAGCTTGCAGGGACAGGGGCCCACCTACGAGCAGTACTTC. Translated, it gives CASSLQGQGPTYEQYF. This rearrangement joins TRBV5-5 to TRBJ2-7; 10 bases line up with TRBD1. The V and J ends lost 1 base and 2 bases, in that order; junction bases with no gene match: 6. This CDR3 region has 16 residues. Germline V gene data show CDR1 as SGHKS and CDR2 as YYEKEE (reference sequence). Filled out from reference TRBV5-5 and TRBJ2-7, the complete variable domain reads DAGVTQSPTHLIKTRGQQVTLRCSPISGHKSVSWYQQVLGQGPQFIFQYYEKEERGRGNFPDRFSARQFPNYSSELNVNALLLGDSALYLCASSLQGQGPTYEQYFGPGTRLTVT.

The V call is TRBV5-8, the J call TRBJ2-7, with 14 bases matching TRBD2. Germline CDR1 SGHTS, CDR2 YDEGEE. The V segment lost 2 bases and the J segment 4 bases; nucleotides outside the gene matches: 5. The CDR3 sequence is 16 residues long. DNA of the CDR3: TGTGCCAGCAGCTTTAAGGGACTAGCGGGAGTTTACGAGCAGTACTTC. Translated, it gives CASSFKGLAGVYEQYF.

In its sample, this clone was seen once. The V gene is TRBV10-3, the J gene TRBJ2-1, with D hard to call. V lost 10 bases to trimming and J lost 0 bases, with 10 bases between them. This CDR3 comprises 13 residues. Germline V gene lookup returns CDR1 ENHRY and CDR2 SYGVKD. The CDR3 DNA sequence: TGTGCCAACTCGTATAGCTCCTACAATGAGCAGTTCTTC. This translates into CANSYSSYNEQFF.

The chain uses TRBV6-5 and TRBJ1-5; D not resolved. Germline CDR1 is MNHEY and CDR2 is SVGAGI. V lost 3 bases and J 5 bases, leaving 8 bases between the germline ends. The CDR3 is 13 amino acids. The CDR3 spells CASSYSRDQPQHF. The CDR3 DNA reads TGTGCCAGCAGTTATTCTCGAGATCAGCCCCAGCATTTT.

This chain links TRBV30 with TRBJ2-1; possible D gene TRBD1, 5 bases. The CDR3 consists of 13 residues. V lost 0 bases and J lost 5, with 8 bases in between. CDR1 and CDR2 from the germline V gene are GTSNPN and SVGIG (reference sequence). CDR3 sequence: CAWSVLQDNEQFF. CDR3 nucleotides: TGTGCCTGGAGTGTACTACAGGACAATGAGCAGTTCTTC.

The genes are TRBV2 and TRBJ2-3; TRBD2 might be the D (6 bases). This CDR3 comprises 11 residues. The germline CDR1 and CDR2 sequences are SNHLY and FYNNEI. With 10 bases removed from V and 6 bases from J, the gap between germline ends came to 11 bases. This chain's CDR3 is CATAGGDTQYF. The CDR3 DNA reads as TGTGCCACGGCCGGAGGGGATACGCAGTATTTT.

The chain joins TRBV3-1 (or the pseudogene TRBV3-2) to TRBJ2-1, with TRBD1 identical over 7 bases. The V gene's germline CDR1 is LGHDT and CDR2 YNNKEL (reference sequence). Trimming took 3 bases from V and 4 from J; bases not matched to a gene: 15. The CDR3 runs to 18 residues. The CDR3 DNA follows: TGTGCCAGCAGCCATGGGACCCGGGACAGTGAGGGGTACAATGAGCAGTTCTTC. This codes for CASSHGTRDSEGYNEQFF.

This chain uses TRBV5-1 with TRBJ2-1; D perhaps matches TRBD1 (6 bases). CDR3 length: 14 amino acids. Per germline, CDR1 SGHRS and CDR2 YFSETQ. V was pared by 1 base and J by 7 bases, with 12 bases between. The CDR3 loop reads CASSLLQGGNEQFF. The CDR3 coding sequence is TGCGCCAGCAGCTTGTTACAGGGTGGGAATGAGCAGTTCTTC. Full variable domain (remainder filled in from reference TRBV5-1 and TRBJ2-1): KAGVTQTPRYLIKTRGQQVTLSCSPISGHRSVSWYQQTPGQGLQFLFEYFSETQRNKGNFPGRFSGRQFSNSRSEMNVSTLELGDSALYLCASSLLQGGNEQFFGPGTRLTVL.

CDR3 DNA sequence: TGCGCCAGCAGGAATACCGGGACACAAGAGACCCAGTACTTC. It encodes CASRNTGTQETQYF. This sequence joins TRBV5-1 and TRBJ2-5; D may be TRBD1 (6 bases). Germline V gene lookup returns CDR1 SGHRS and CDR2 YFSETQ. V lost 5 bases and J 2 bases, leaving 13 bases between the germline ends. The CDR3 has 14 amino acids.